The clone carrying this T cell receptor beta chain was counted ten times or more. Antigen unknown. This specimen belongs to a study of blood T cells in healthy people across ages. A second PCR of about 7 to 11 cycles used a sample-barcoded 5' primer and a J-beta primer mix. A tag from a template-switch adaptor with 12 random nucleotides marked each cDNA molecule. All samples gave at least 2.5 million CDR3-containing paired-end reads. In TCRdb, the 5' RACE reads were re-called with MiXCR into one record per CDR3 protein. The sample lists about 720,000 distinct CDR3 sequences; about 20% were seen once. Study findings and constraints: Underestimates were what the diversity estimates from one million T cells were considered to be.

This CDR3 contains 13 residues. CDR1 and CDR2 (germline): MDHEN, SYDVKM. The sequenced sample consisted of blood. The TCR sequence derives from a man between 65 and 80 years old in good health. This chain connects TRBV28 to TRBJ2-5; a weak D match, TRBD1 (6 bases). The DNA end lines up better with TRBJ2-7; the J call may be wrong. The CDR3: CASSHHSTGEQYF. The CDR3 DNA reads as TGTGCCAGCAGTCACCACTCGACAGGCGAGCAGTACTTC.